The source of this T cell receptor beta chain is a study of OX40 agonist ivuxolimab in advanced cancers. Study-wide background: The patients received ivuxolimab by intravenous route every 2 weeks at 0.01 to 10 mg/kg. Among those treated, three patients had partial responses, one with hepatocellular carcinoma and two with cutaneous melanoma.

People who had autoimmune disease history or systemic immunosuppression were excluded. Here immunoSEQ multiplex PCR was the method, and the copy in TCRdb shows in-frame clones only, minus some. The profile shows approximately 90,000 clones, 75% to 95% of them singletons. CDR1 SGHRS and CDR2 YFSETQ come from the germline V gene. The CDR3 is made up of 15 amino acids. With 3 bases clipped from V and 3 bases from J, the junction kept 2 bases outside the gene matches. The TCR comes from an adult with an advanced solid tumor such as melanoma, head and neck, liver or kidney cancer. The chain joins TRBV5-1 to TRBJ2-3; 12 bases map to TRBD2. Here the sequenced sample was CD4+ or CD8+ T cells sorted from blood, taken in a trial of the OX40 agonist ivuxolimab. The CDR3 DNA reads TGCGCCAGCAGCTCCGGACTAGCGGGAACAGATACGCAGTATTTT. Protein product: CASSSGLAGTDTQYF.